These 2 T cell receptor beta chains came from one sample sequenced in a study of cytomegalovirus exposure and HLA in healthy donors listed by TCRdb under 2017. Receptor amplification or capture employed the immunoSEQ multiplex PCR assay. For the multiplex PCR, a mixture combining 60 forward primers for TCR Vbeta segments and 13 reverse primers for TCR Jbeta segments was used. Sourced from immuneACCESS, this table was stored by TCRdb with only in-frame sequences that have V and J called. A share of the clones is absent; for the studies checked, an unresolved V gene accounts for under half, and the remainder has no known explanation. Present in this sample are roughly 100,000 clones, roughly four fifths of which were seen just once. The top ten clones comprise under 4.5% of the sample. What was sequenced was PBMCs. The origin of the receptors is a man in his forties in good health and CMV-seronegative.

The V call is TRBV11-2, the J call TRBJ1-3, with D hard to call. From germline, CDR1 is SGHAT and CDR2 FQNNGV. The CDR3 has 16 amino acids. V was trimmed by 5 bases and J by 4 bases, leaving 18 bases between them. The CDR3 region has the DNA TGTGCCAGCAGCGTGCACGGTTTAATTGAAGGAAACACCATATATTTT. Residues: CASSVHGLIEGNTIYF.

The CDR3 nucleotides are TGTGCCACCAGCAGAGAAAGCTGGGATACGCAGTATTTT. Protein: CATSRESWDTQYF. The genes are TRBV15 and TRBJ2-3; D gene ambiguous. The V gene lost 0 bases and the J gene lost 6 bases, with 7 bases spanning the gap. This CDR3 contains 13 residues. Germline CDR1 reads LNHNV; CDR2 reads YYDKDF (reference sequence). The variable domain in full, with the rest retrieved from reference TRBV15 and TRBJ2-3, is DAMVIQNPRYQVTQFGKPVTLSCSQTLNHNVMYWYQQKSSQAPKLLFHYYDKDFNNEADTPDNFQSRRPNTSFCFLDIRSPGLGDTAMYLCATSRESWDTQYFGPGTRLTVL.